Each of the 12 T cell receptor beta chains below was sequenced from the same sample in a study of CD8 T cells in ankylosing spondylitis. TCRdb used MiXCR to reprocess the 5' RACE reads, holding one entry per CDR3 protein. Altogether fewer than 350,000 distinct CDR3 sequences are present, 11% being singletons, with the ten largest covering roughly 9.2%. Sequencing used blood, either unsorted or a sorted T cell fraction (not recorded which). These receptors all come from a female donor with ankylosing spondylitis or in good health (not recorded which).

This clonotype appeared many times. The V gene is TRBV6-2 or TRBV6-3, the J gene TRBJ1-5; tentatively, D is TRBD1 (6 bases). Germline assignment: CDR1 MNHEY and CDR2 SVGEGT. This CDR3 has 13 residues. Trimming took 8 bases from V and 9 from J, leaving 17 bases between them. This chain's CDR3 is CASQPRGGLPQHF. CDR3 DNA sequence: TGTGCCAGCCAGCCCCGAGGGGGATTGCCCCAGCATTTT.

This clonotype turned up a few times. The chain carries TRBV5-1 and TRBJ2-1; the match to TRBD2 covers 8 bases. Germline V CDR1 and CDR2: SGHRS, YFSETQ. The CDR3 sequence is 15 residues long. J gave up 8 bases and V 3 bases, and 10 bases lay outside the gene matches. CDR3: CASSSAFRAGDEQFF. In DNA form, the CDR3 reads TGCGCCAGCAGCTCCGCTTTCCGAGCGGGAGATGAGCAGTTCTTC.

This clonotype was found many times. The rearrangement joins TRBV5-1 to TRBJ2-4; the match to TRBD1 covers 7 bases. Losses at the gene ends were 1 base for V and 0 bases for J; bases not matched to a gene: 1. CDR1 and CDR2 from the germline V gene are SGHRS and YFSETQ. This CDR3 is built from 15 residues. The CDR3 nucleotides read TGCGCCAGCAGCTTGAACAGGGGAGCCAAAAACATTCAGTACTTC. Its protein is CASSLNRGAKNIQYF.

The chain links TRBV2 to TRBJ2-1, with 14 bases fitting TRBD2. The CDR3 is made up of 14 amino acids. Germline values: CDR1 SNHLY, CDR2 FYNNEI. V lost 6 bases to trimming and J lost 6 bases; unmatched junction nucleotides: 1. CDR3 coding DNA: TGTGCCAGCAGGACTAGCGGGGGGGCCAATGAGCAGTTCTTC. It yields the protein CASRTSGGANEQFF.

The chain is built from TRBV4-2 and TRBJ2-5; 12 nucleotides line up with TRBD2. The CDR3 is made up of 17 amino acids. Germline trimming cut 1 base from V and 3 bases from J; bases unmatched to any gene: 6. Germline CDR1 and CDR2: LGHNA and YNFKEQ. As DNA, the CDR3 is TGTGCCAGCAGCCAAGGGTCTAGCGGGGGGGCTGAAGAGACCCAGTACTTC. This gives the protein CASSQGSSGGAEETQYF.

The chain is built from TRBV30 and TRBJ2-3; 8 nucleotides match TRBD1. V trimming: 1 base; J trimming: 4 bases; junction bases outside the gene matches: 7. The CDR3 loop spans 15 amino acids. Germline V lookup: CDR1 GTSNPN, CDR2 SVGIG (reference sequence). The CDR3 region is CAWSASRGLPDTQYF. The CDR3 DNA is TGTGCCTGGAGTGCGTCCAGGGGGCTGCCAGATACGCAGTATTTT.

This clonotype was seen only a few times. V usage is TRBV7-6 and J usage is TRBJ2-7; D gene uncertain. Deletions cut 5 bases from V and 0 bases from J, with 14 bases between. The CDR3 has 15 residues. Germline lookup yields CDR1 SGHVS and CDR2 FNYEAQ. CDR3 coding DNA: TGTGCCAGCAGCCTCACCAGGACGACCTCCTACGAGCAGTACTTC. Encoded protein: CASSLTRTTSYEQYF. Full variable domain (remainder filled in from reference TRBV7-6 and TRBJ2-7): GAGVSQSPRYKVTKRGQDVALRCDPISGHVSLYWYRQALGQGPEFLTYFNYEAQQDKSGLPNDRFSAERPEGSISTLTIQRTEQRDSAMYRCASSLTRTTSYEQYFGPGTRLTVT.

V and J are TRBV11-2 and TRBJ2-7; TRBD1 matches 11 bases. This CDR3 has 18 residues. V lost 4 bases to trimming and J lost 5 bases; unmatched junction nucleotides: 16. From germline, CDR1 is SGHAT and CDR2 FQNNGV. Written as DNA, the CDR3 is TGTGCCAGCAGCTCGAGCGTCCGGACAGGGGGCAAAAGAAACGAGCAGTACTTC. This translates into CASSSSVRTGGKRNEQYF.

This clonotype was seen more than once but under ten times. CDR3 sequence (DNA): TGTGCCAGCAGCTTAGCCTCACAAAACCAAGAGACCCAGTACTTC. This gives the protein CASSLASQNQETQYF. This rearrangement joins TRBV7-9 to TRBJ2-5; D is uncertain. The CDR3 spans 15 residues. The V gene lost 0 bases and the J gene lost 0 bases, with 8 bases spanning the gap. Germline V gene lookup returns CDR1 SEHNR and CDR2 FQNEAQ (reference sequence).

This clonotype was recorded at least ten times. V gene TRBV12-3 or TRBV12-4 combines with J gene TRBJ1-5, with D maybe TRBD1 (5 bases). V lost 4 bases, J lost 2 bases, and 9 bases lay in between. This CDR3 is built from 14 residues. CDR3 sequence (DNA): TGTGCCAGCAGTTCTGACAGACGCAATCAGCCCCAGCATTTT. Its protein product is CASSSDRRNQPQHF.

This clonotype was seen at least ten times. V and J are TRBV7-2 and TRBJ1-1, with D perhaps TRBD1 (5 bases). There are 14 residues in the CDR3. The V and J ends lost 1 base and 3 bases respectively, with 9 bases between them. CDR1 is SGHTA and CDR2 is FQGNSA in the germline V gene. CDR3 sequence: CASSLGRVYTEAFF. The CDR3 bases are TGTGCCAGCAGCTTAGGCAGGGTGTACACTGAAGCTTTCTTT.

CDR3 DNA sequence: TGCAGTGCTTGGAGGCCGGGACAGGGCCGAGAGACCCAGTACTTC. It specifies CSAWRPGQGRETQYF. The chain combines TRBV20-1 with TRBJ2-5; 9 bases map to TRBD1. This CDR3 contains 15 residues. The J segment lost 4 bases and the V segment lost 5 bases, leaving 11 bases of the junction unmatched. Germline V gives CDR1 DFQATT, CDR2 SNEGSKA (reference sequence).